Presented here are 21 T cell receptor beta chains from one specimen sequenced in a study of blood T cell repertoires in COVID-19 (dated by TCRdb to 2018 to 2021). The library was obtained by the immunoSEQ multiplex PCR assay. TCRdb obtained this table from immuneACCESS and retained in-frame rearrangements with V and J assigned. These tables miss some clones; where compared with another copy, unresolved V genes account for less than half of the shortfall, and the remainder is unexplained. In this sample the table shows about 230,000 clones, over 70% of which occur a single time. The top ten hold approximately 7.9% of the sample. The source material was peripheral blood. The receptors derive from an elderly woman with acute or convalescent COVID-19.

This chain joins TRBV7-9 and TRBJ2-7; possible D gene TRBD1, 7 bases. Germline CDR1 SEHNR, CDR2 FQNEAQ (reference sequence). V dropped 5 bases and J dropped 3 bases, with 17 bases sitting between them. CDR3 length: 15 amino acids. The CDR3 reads CASSLTGAGNYEQYF. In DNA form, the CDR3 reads TGTGCCAGCAGCCTCACAGGGGCGGGGAACTACGAGCAGTACTTC. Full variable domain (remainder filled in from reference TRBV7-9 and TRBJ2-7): DTGVSQNPRHKITKRGQNVTFRCDPISEHNRLYWYRQTLGQGPEFLTYFQNEAQLEKSRLLSDRFSAERPKGSFSTLEIQRTEQGDSAMYLCASSLTGAGNYEQYFGPGTRLTVT.

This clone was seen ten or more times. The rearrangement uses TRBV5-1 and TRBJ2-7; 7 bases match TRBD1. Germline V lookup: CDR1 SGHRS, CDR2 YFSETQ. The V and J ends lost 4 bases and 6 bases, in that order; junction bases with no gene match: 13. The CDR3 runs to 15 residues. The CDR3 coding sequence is TGCGCCAGCAGCCGCACCGGGACAGTGTTTAGCGAGCAGTACTTC. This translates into CASSRTGTVFSEQYF.

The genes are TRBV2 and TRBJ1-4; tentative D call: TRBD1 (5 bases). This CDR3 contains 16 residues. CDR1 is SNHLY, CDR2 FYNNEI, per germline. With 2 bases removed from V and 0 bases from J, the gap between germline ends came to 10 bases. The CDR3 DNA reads TGTGCCAGCAGTGAACGGGGGGTTGCAACTAATGAAAAACTGTTTTTT. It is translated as CASSERGVATNEKLFF.

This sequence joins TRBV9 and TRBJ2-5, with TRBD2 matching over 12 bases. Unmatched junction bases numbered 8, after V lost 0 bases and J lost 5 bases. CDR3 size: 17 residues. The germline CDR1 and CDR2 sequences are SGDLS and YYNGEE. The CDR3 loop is CASSVDLAGGSGETQYF. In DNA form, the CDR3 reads TGTGCCAGCAGCGTAGATCTAGCGGGGGGGTCTGGGGAGACCCAGTACTTC. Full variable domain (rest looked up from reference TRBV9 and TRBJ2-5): DSGVTQTPKHLITATGQRVTLRCSPRSGDLSVYWYQQSLDQGLQFLIQYYNGEERAKGNILERFSAQQFPDLHSELNLSSLELGDSALYFCASSVDLAGGSGETQYFGPGTRLLVL.

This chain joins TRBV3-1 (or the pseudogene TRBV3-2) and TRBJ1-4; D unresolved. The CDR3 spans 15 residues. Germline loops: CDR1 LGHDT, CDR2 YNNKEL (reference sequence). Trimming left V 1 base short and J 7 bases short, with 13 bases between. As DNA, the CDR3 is TGTGCCAGCAGCCAAGTCACCAATCGGGGTGAAAAACTGTTTTTT. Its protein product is CASSQVTNRGEKLFF.

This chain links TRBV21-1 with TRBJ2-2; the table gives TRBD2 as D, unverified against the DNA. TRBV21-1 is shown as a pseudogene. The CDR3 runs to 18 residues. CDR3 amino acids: CASSKIPGSGRKTGELFF. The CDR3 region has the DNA TGTGCCAGCAGCAAAATCCCGGGGAGCGGGAGAAAGACCGGGGAGCTGTTTTTT.

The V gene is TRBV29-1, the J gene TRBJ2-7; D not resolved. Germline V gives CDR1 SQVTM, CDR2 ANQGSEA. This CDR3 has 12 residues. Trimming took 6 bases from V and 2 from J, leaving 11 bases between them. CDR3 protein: CSVRHTPYEQYF. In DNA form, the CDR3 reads TGCAGCGTCCGACACACACCCTACGAGCAGTACTTC.

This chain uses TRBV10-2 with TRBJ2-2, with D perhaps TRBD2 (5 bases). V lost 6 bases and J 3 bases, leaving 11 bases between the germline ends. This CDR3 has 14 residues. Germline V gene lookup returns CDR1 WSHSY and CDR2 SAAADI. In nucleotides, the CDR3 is TGCGCCAGCAGGGATAGCGCTCACACCGGGGAGCTGTTTTTT. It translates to CASRDSAHTGELFF.

The CDR3 region has the DNA TGTGCCAGCAGCCACGGACTACCCGGTGACGATGAGCAGTTCTTC. This encodes CASSHGLPGDDEQFF. The chain combines TRBV7-3 with TRBJ2-1; possible D gene TRBD2, 6 bases. Deletions cut 5 bases from V and 8 bases from J, with 19 bases between. Germline V lookup: CDR1 SGHTA, CDR2 FQGTGA. The CDR3 has 15 residues.

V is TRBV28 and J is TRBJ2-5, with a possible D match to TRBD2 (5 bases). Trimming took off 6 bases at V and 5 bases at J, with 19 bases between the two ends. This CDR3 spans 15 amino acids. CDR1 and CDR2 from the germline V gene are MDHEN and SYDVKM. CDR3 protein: CASSPRLSGLETQYF. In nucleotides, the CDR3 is TGTGCCAGCAGCCCACGCCTGAGCGGTTTGGAGACCCAGTACTTC.

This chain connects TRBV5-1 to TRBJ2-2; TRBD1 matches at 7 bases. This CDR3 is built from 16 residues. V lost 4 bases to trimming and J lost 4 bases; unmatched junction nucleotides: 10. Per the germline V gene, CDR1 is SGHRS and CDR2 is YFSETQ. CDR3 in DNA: TGCGCCAGCAGCCCAGGGGGTACGGGGTTCACCGGGGAGCTGTTTTTT. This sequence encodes CASSPGGTGFTGELFF.

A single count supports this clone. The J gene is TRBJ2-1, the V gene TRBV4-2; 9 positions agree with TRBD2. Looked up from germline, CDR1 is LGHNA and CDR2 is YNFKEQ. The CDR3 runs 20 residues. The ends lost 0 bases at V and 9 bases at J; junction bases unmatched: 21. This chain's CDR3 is CASSQDVTRGREGESGEQFF. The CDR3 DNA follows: TGTGCCAGCAGCCAAGATGTCACACGAGGGCGGGAGGGCGAATCCGGTGAGCAGTTCTTC.

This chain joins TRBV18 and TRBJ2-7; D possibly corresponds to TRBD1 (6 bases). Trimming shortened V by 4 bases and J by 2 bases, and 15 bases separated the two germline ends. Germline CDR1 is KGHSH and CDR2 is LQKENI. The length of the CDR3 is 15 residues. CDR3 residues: CASSLRTAPTYEQYF. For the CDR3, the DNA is TGTGCCAGCTCACTACGGACAGCTCCTACCTACGAGCAGTACTTC.

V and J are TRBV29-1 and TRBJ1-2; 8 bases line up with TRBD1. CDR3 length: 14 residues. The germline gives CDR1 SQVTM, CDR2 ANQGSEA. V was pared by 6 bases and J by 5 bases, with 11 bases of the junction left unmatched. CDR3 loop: CSVEQGVDVYGYTF. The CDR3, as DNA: TGCAGCGTGGAACAGGGGGTGGATGTGTATGGCTACACCTTC.

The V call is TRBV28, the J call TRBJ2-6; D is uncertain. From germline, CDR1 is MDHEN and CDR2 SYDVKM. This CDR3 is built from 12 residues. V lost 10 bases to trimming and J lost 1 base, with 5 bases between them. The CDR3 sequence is CAIQSGANVLTF. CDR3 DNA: TGTGCCATCCAATCTGGGGCCAACGTCCTGACTTTC.

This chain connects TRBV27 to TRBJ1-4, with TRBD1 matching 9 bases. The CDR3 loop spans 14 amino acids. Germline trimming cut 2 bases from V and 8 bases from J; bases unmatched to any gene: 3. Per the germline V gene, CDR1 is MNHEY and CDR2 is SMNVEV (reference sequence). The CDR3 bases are TGTGCCAGCAGTTTAAACAGGGGGCACGAAAAACTGTTTTTT. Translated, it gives CASSLNRGHEKLFF.

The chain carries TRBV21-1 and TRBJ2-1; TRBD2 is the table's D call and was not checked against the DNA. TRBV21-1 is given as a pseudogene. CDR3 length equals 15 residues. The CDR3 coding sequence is TGTGCCAGCCCCACGGGGCTAGCGGCAGACAATGAGCAGTTCTTC. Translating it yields CASPTGLAADNEQFF.

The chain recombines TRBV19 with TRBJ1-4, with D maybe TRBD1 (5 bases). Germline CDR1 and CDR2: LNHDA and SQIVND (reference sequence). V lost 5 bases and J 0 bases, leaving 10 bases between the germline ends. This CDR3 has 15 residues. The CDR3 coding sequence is TGTGCCAGTAGTGGGGCCCATGCAACTAATGAAAAACTGTTTTTT. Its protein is CASSGAHATNEKLFF.

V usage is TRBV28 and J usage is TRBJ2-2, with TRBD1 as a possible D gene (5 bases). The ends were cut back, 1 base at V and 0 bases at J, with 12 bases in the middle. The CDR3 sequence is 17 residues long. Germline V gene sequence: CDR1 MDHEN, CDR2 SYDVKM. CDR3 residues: CASSLFSRASNTGELFF. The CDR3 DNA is TGTGCCAGCAGTTTATTTTCCAGGGCCTCGAACACCGGGGAGCTGTTTTTT.

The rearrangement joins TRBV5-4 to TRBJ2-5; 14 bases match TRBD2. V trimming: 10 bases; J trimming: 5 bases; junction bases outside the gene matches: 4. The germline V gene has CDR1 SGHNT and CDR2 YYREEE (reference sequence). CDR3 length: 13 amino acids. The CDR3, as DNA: TGTGCCGGGGGACTAGCGGGAGTGGAGACCCAGTACTTC. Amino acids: CAGGLAGVETQYF.

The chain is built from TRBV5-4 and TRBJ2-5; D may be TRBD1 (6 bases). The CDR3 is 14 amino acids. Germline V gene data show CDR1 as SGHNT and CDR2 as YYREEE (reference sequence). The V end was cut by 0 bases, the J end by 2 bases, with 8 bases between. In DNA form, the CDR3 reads TGTGCCAGCAGCTTGGTTGGGACACAAGAGACCCAGTACTTC. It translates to CASSLVGTQETQYF.